This paragraph reports one TCR beta chain. Its antigen remains unidentified. Assay used: immunoSEQ multiplex PCR; TCRdb lists only in-frame clones, some missing. The data show 20,000 to 25,000 clones, 58% seen once. The CDR3 extends over 13 amino acids. Germline V gene lookup returns CDR1 MGHRA and CDR2 YSYEKL. The V and J ends lost 3 bases and 0 bases respectively, with 3 bases between them. The data were taken from a study of radiation and T cells in renal cell carcinoma. Study findings and constraints: Intratumoral heterogeneity was not captured in these approximately 1 g regions.

This sample's treatment: treatment-naive control, cytoreductive nephrectomy. Control tumors came from treatment-naive patients without prior radiation. Clear cell pathology was present in this patient's renal cell carcinoma. Here the sequenced sample was tumor tissue, taken from a patient whose treatment was nephrectomy without radiotherapy. The chain combines TRBV4-1 with TRBJ1-3; unclear D gene. This TCR was recovered from a man aged 40-49 years with renal cell carcinoma. The CDR3: CASSHGSGNTIYF. As DNA, the CDR3 is TGCGCCAGCAGCCACGGCTCTGGAAACACCATATATTTT.